This passage covers 32 T cell receptor beta chains from one sample sequenced in a study of OX40 agonist ivuxolimab in advanced cancers. TCRdb keeps only in-frame clones here, not all; method: immunoSEQ multiplex PCR. The table has approximately 75,000 clones, more than 70% seen once. Sequencing used CD4+ or CD8+ T cells sorted from blood, obtained in a trial of the OX40 agonist ivuxolimab. The receptors shown here come from an adult with an advanced solid tumor such as melanoma, head and neck, liver or kidney cancer.

This chain joins TRBV2 and TRBJ1-2, with 8 bases fitting TRBD1. The CDR3 is 14 residues long. The ends lost 6 bases at V and 2 bases at J; junction bases unmatched: 5. Per germline, CDR1 SNHLY and CDR2 FYNNEI. CDR3 nucleotide sequence: TGTGCCAGCAGGGTACAGGGGGGGAACTATGGCTACACCTTC. Its protein product is CASRVQGGNYGYTF.

The chain carries TRBV5-3 and TRBJ2-7, with D possibly TRBD2 on 7 matching bases. TRBV5-3 is an ORF, and what it does is uncertain. CDR3 length: 12 amino acids. The chain's CDR3 is CAHRGTIDEQYF. The CDR3 DNA follows: TGTGCACATAGGGGGACTATTGACGAGCAGTACTTC.

J is TRBJ2-5 and V is TRBV7-2; 9 nucleotides match TRBD2. The CDR3 is made up of 16 amino acids. Germline V gene lookup returns CDR1 SGHTA and CDR2 FQGNSA. Trimming took 5 bases from V and 5 from J; bases not matched to a gene: 12. CDR3 DNA: TGTGCCAGCAGCGCCCTACCTAGCGGGAATCGGGAGACCCAGTACTTC. This codes for CASSALPSGNRETQYF.

This clone was seen just once. This chain links TRBV7-9 with TRBJ2-2; D is ambiguous. This CDR3 is 15 amino acids long. Per germline, CDR1 SEHNR and CDR2 FQNEAQ (reference sequence). Trimming cost V 4 bases and J 1 base, with 10 bases left between them. CDR3 sequence: CASSSQRGNTGELFF. The CDR3, as DNA: TGTGCCAGCAGCTCCCAGCGCGGGAACACCGGGGAGCTGTTTTTT.

This sequence joins TRBV4-3 and TRBJ2-7; the D gene is possibly TRBD1 (6 bases). CDR1 is LGHNA, CDR2 YSLEER, per germline. There are 13 residues in the CDR3. V was cut by 4 bases and J by 3 bases, with 10 bases left in between. CDR3 sequence reads: CASSLDRFYEQYF. The DNA for the CDR3 is TGCGCCAGCAGCCTTGACAGGTTCTACGAGCAGTACTTC.

There are a few counts of this clone. This sequence joins TRBV15 and TRBJ2-6; TRBD1 aligns across 9 bases. V dropped 0 bases and J dropped 0; count of bases not matched to a gene: 12. Germline V gene sequence: CDR1 LNHNV, CDR2 YYDKDF (reference sequence). The CDR3 is 21 residues long. CDR3 region: CATSRDWVMTGGTSGANVLTF. In nucleotides, the CDR3 is TGTGCCACCAGCAGAGATTGGGTGATGACAGGGGGGACCTCTGGGGCCAACGTCCTGACTTTC.

V gene TRBV4-1 combines with J gene TRBJ1-2; TRBD1 agrees at 7 bases. The CDR3 loop spans 15 amino acids. Germline CDR1 reads MGHRA; CDR2 reads YSYEKL. Trimming removed 2 bases from V and 7 bases from J; junction bases left unmatched: 10. CDR3: CASSQRQGDIGGYTF. CDR3 in DNA: TGCGCCAGCAGCCAACGACAGGGCGATATCGGTGGCTACACCTTC.

This chain joins TRBV6-5 and TRBJ2-3; D remains unclear. Germline V CDR1 and CDR2: MNHEY, SVGAGI. The CDR3 runs to 13 residues. Trimming took off 1 base at V and 6 bases at J, with 8 bases between the two ends. CDR3 DNA sequence: TGTGCCAGCAGTTACTGGTCCGGGGATACGCAGTATTTT. It yields the protein CASSYWSGDTQYF.

This chain joins TRBV11-2 and TRBJ1-5, with 9 nucleotides matching TRBD1. In germline, CDR1 is SGHAT, CDR2 FQNNGV. J gave up 6 bases and V 5 bases, and 11 bases lay outside the gene matches. This CDR3 spans 16 amino acids. The DNA for the CDR3 is TGTGCCAGCAGCCCCCCGTGGACAGGGGCGGGTCAGCCCCAGCATTTT. Translation: CASSPPWTGAGQPQHF.

J is TRBJ2-7 and V is TRBV29-1; no firm D call. Between the trimmed V and J ends, which lost 6 bases and 0 bases, there was a span of 12 bases. CDR3 size: 13 residues. CDR1 is SQVTM and CDR2 is ANQGSEA in the germline V gene. The CDR3 reads CSVRPVSSYEQYF. Here the CDR3 DNA reads TGCAGCGTCCGTCCAGTTTCCTCCTACGAGCAGTACTTC.

The V and J genes are TRBV29-1 and TRBJ1-4; the match to TRBD1 covers 7 bases. CDR1 is SQVTM and CDR2 is ANQGSEA in the germline V gene. V trimming: 4 bases; J trimming: 8 bases; junction bases outside the gene matches: 7. This CDR3 contains 13 residues. The CDR3 loop reads CSVVGRGSEKLFF. The CDR3, as DNA: TGCAGCGTTGTTGGCAGGGGGTCGGAAAAACTGTTTTTT.

This chain joins TRBV27 and TRBJ1-1; D remains unclear. V was shortened by 6 bases and J by 4 bases, with 15 bases between the two germline ends. CDR3 length: 14 amino acids. The germline V gene has CDR1 MNHEY and CDR2 SMNVEV (reference sequence). The CDR3 protein is CASSYSRVPTEAFF. The CDR3 nucleotides are TGTGCCAGCAGCTATAGTCGGGTCCCCACTGAAGCTTTCTTT.

This clone was observed once. V usage is TRBV7-8 and J usage is TRBJ2-4, with D unclear. The ends were cut back, 1 base at V and 15 bases at J, with 10 bases in the middle. Germline CDR1 is SGHVS and CDR2 is FQNEAQ. This CDR3 is built from 11 residues. CDR3 region: CASSLGSHPYF. DNA of the CDR3: TGTGCCAGCAGCTTAGGTAGCCACCCGTACTTC.

This chain links TRBV6-6 with TRBJ1-4, with D possibly being TRBD1 (5 bases). Trimming shortened V by 2 bases and J by 0 bases, and 7 bases separated the two germline ends. Germline CDR1 is MNHNY and CDR2 is SVGAGI (reference sequence). The CDR3 consists of 15 residues. The CDR3 nucleotides are TGTGCCAGCAGTTACCCGACAGCAACTAATGAAAAACTGTTTTTT. This encodes CASSYPTATNEKLFF.

The rearrangement joins TRBV29-1 to TRBJ2-1; 11 bases agree with TRBD2. The CDR3 is 17 amino acids. The V and J ends lost 5 bases and 0 bases, in that order; junction bases with no gene match: 9. CDR1 SQVTM and CDR2 ANQGSEA come from the germline V gene. The CDR3 region has the DNA TGCAGCGTTCTTGGGACTAGCGGAAAAAGCTCCTACAATGAGCAGTTCTTC. It codes for CSVLGTSGKSSYNEQFF.

The rearrangement joins TRBV15 to TRBJ1-5, with D uncertain. The V end lost 4 bases, the J end lost 1 base, and 8 bases lay between the germline ends. CDR1 is LNHNV, CDR2 YYDKDF, per germline (reference sequence). This CDR3 contains 14 residues. Written as DNA, the CDR3 is TGTGCCACCAGCAAGCCCGACAGCAATCAGCCCCAGCATTTT. This translates into CATSKPDSNQPQHF. Full variable domain (remainder filled in from reference TRBV15 and TRBJ1-5): DAMVIQNPRYQVTQFGKPVTLSCSQTLNHNVMYWYQQKSSQAPKLLFHYYDKDFNNEADTPDNFQSRRPNTSFCFLDIRSPGLGDTAMYLCATSKPDSNQPQHFGDGTRLSIL.

The CDR3 coding sequence is TGTGCCTGGAGACGGGACAGGGGACGAAAGGTGCAACTGTTTTTT. Protein: CAWRRDRGRKVQLFF. The rearrangement joins TRBV30 to TRBJ1-4; 10 positions match TRBD1. J was trimmed by 12 bases and V by 3 bases; bases with no gene match: 13. This CDR3 contains 15 residues. In germline, CDR1 is GTSNPN, CDR2 SVGIG (reference sequence).

The rearrangement links TRBV7-9 to TRBJ1-1; the D gene is possibly TRBD1 (5 bases). The length of the CDR3 is 14 residues. Trimming removed 6 bases from V and 4 bases from J, with 15 bases in between. Germline values: CDR1 SEHNR, CDR2 FQNEAQ (reference sequence). Written as DNA, the CDR3 is TGTGCCAGCAGTTACTCGGGGGGGAGCACTGAAGCTTTCTTT. Its protein product is CASSYSGGSTEAFF.

This chain uses TRBV5-4 with TRBJ2-3; D gene uncertain. V lost 8 bases to trimming and J lost 1 base, with 14 bases between them. The CDR3 is 14 residues long. Germline loops: CDR1 SGHNT, CDR2 YYREEE (reference sequence). The CDR3 is CASPLGFGTDTQYF. DNA of the CDR3: TGTGCCAGTCCCCTAGGGTTCGGCACAGATACGCAGTATTTT. The variable domain in full, completed from reference TRBV5-4 and TRBJ2-3, reads ETGVTQSPTHLIKTRGQQVTLRCSSQSGHNTVSWYQQALGQGPQFIFQYYREEENGRGNFPPRFSGLQFPNYSSELNVNALELDDSALYLCASPLGFGTDTQYFGPGTRLTVL.

The chain carries TRBV15 and TRBJ2-7; tentative D call: TRBD2 (6 bases). This CDR3 has 13 residues. The germline gives CDR1 LNHNV, CDR2 YYDKDF (reference sequence). The germline V and J ends were trimmed by 0 bases and 6 bases, with 9 bases remaining between them. CDR3 sequence (DNA): TGTGCCACCAGCAGAGATCACGGGGGCGAGCAGTACTTC. Protein: CATSRDHGGEQYF.

The gene calls are TRBV11-2 and TRBJ1-1, with a weak D call TRBD1 (5 bases). The length of the CDR3 is 17 residues. Trimming took off 1 base at V and 2 bases at J, with 17 bases between the two ends. Germline V gives CDR1 SGHAT, CDR2 FQNNGV. CDR3 in DNA: TGTGCCAGCAGCTTAGGCCCTGGGGTTGGGGGTAACACTGAAGCTTTCTTT. Its protein is CASSLGPGVGGNTEAFF. The whole variable domain, filled in from reference TRBV11-2 and TRBJ1-1, reads EAGVAQSPRYKIIEKRQSVAFWCNPISGHATLYWYQQILGQGPKLLIQFQNNGVVDDSQLPKDRFSAERLKGVDSTLKIQPAKLEDSAVYLCASSLGPGVGGNTEAFFGQGTRLTVV.

This clone was detected a few times. J is TRBJ1-1 and V is TRBV7-6, with a weak D call TRBD1 (6 bases). V was shortened by 2 bases and J by 10 bases, with 20 bases between the two germline ends. This CDR3 region has 15 residues. Per germline, CDR1 SGHVS and CDR2 FNYEAQ. The CDR3 coding sequence is TGTGCCAGCAGCTTATTCGCAGGGGCTTTGGTAGGAGCTTTCTTT. It encodes CASSLFAGALVGAFF.

The gene calls are TRBV10-2 and TRBJ2-1; 9 bases line up with TRBD2. The CDR3 is made up of 12 amino acids. Germline-derived CDR1 and CDR2 are WSHSY and SAAADI. Trimming took 6 bases from V and 9 from J; bases not matched to a gene: 3. CDR3 in amino acids: CASSELAGEQFF. DNA for the CDR3: TGCGCCAGCAGCGAACTAGCGGGTGAGCAGTTCTTC.

This clone occurred a few times. This chain connects TRBV14 to TRBJ2-1; 7 nucleotides align to TRBD1. The V segment lost 4 bases and the J segment 3 bases; nucleotides outside the gene matches: 6. CDR1 is SGHDN and CDR2 is FVKESK in the germline V gene. This CDR3 region has 15 residues. In nucleotides, the CDR3 is TGTGCCAGCAGCCCGACAGGGACCAACTACAATGAGCAGTTCTTC. Translated: CASSPTGTNYNEQFF.

The CDR3 spells CASSPPAGMGNIQYF. DNA of the CDR3: TGTGCCAGCAGCCCGCCGGCCGGAATGGGGAACATTCAGTACTTC. This rearrangement joins TRBV7-9 to TRBJ2-4; D ambiguous. Germline values: CDR1 SEHNR, CDR2 FQNEAQ (reference sequence). CDR3 length: 15 amino acids. The ends were cut back, 5 bases at V and 7 bases at J, with 18 bases in the middle.

This clone was observed a single time. The chain uses TRBV9 and TRBJ2-1; no firm D call. V shed 1 base and J shed 5 bases, with 22 bases lying between them. The germline gives CDR1 SGDLS, CDR2 YYNGEE. This CDR3 has 18 residues. CDR3 residues: CASSVYLRAGNKNNEQFF. Written as DNA, the CDR3 is TGTGCCAGCAGCGTATACTTAAGGGCCGGCAATAAAAACAATGAGCAGTTCTTC.

V usage is TRBV5-1 and J usage is TRBJ2-6, with 9 bases identical to TRBD1. The germline gives CDR1 SGHRS, CDR2 YFSETQ. The CDR3 loop spans 16 amino acids. After removal of 4 bases from V and 3 bases from J, the junction contained 5 bases not matched to a gene. CDR3 loop: CASSRTGDFGANVLTF. In DNA form, the CDR3 reads TGCGCCAGCAGCCGGACAGGGGATTTTGGGGCCAACGTCCTGACTTTC.

V is TRBV7-9 and J is TRBJ2-3, with a weak D call TRBD2 (6 bases). The germline V gene has CDR1 SEHNR and CDR2 FQNEAQ (reference sequence). The CDR3 loop spans 14 amino acids. Trimming left V 4 bases short and J 5 bases short, with 13 bases between. CDR3 coding DNA: TGTGCCAGCAGCTATGGGACTCAGGGAGATACGCAGTATTTT. Its protein is CASSYGTQGDTQYF.

The rearrangement links TRBV11-3 to TRBJ2-3; 16 bases agree with TRBD2. The CDR3 totals 20 residues. J was trimmed by 0 bases and V by 1 base; bases with no gene match: 7. From germline, CDR1 is SGHNT and CDR2 YENEEA. The CDR3 nucleotides are TGTGCCAGCAGCTTAGCGTCGGGACTAGCGGGAGGGTGGAGCACAGATACGCAGTATTTT. Its protein is CASSLASGLAGGWSTDTQYF.

CDR3 region: CASSQVLSGGATDTQYF. CDR3 sequence (DNA): TGCGCCAGCAGCCAAGTTCTGAGCGGGGGGGCCACAGATACGCAGTATTTT. The genes are TRBV4-1 and TRBJ2-3; TRBD2 matches at 10 bases. The CDR3 is 17 residues long. CDR1 is MGHRA and CDR2 is YSYEKL in the germline V gene. The J segment lost 2 bases and the V segment lost 1 base, leaving 6 bases of the junction unmatched.

The chain employs TRBV30 and TRBJ2-6; D tentatively reads TRBD1 or TRBD2 (5 bases each). The CDR3 extends over 18 amino acids. The V gene lost 8 bases and the J gene lost 1 base, with 24 bases spanning the gap. Germline V gives CDR1 GTSNPN, CDR2 SVGIG (reference sequence). CDR3 sequence reads: CATNRPLGVSSGANVLTF. CDR3 in DNA: TGTGCCACAAACAGGCCTTTGGGAGTCAGTTCTGGGGCCAACGTCCTGACTTTC. The variable domain in full, completed from reference TRBV30 and TRBJ2-6, reads SQTIHQWPATLVQPVGSPLSLECTVEGTSNPNLYWYRQAAGRGLQLLFYSVGIGQISSEVPQNLSASRPQDRQFILSSKKLLLSDSGFYLCATNRPLGVSSGANVLTFGAGSRLTVL.

The DNA of the CDR3 is TGTGCCTGGAGCGGACCAGGGGGGTATAATTCACCCCTCCACTTT. Protein product: CAWSGPGGYNSPLHF. The genes are TRBV30 and TRBJ1-6, with 7 bases aligning to TRBD1. The CDR3 is 15 amino acids. V gave up 3 bases and J gave up 4 bases; unmatched junction bases: 6. Germline V gene lookup returns CDR1 GTSNPN and CDR2 SVGIG (reference sequence).